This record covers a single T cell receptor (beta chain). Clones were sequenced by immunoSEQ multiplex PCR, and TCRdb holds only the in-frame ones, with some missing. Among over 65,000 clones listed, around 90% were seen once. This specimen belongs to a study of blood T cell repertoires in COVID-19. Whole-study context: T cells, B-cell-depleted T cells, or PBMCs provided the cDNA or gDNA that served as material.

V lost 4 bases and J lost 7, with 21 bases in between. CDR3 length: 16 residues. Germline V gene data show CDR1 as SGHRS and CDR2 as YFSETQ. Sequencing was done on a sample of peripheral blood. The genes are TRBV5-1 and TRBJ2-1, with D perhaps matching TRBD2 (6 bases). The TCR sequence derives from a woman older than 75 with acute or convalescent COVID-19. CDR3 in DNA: TGCGCCAGCAGCCTGCTACCCGGGAGTTCGGGAAATGAGCAGTTCTTC. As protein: CASSLLPGSSGNEQFF.